The 11 T cell receptor beta chains reported below all come from one sample, sequenced in a study of T cell responses to AZD1222 COVID-19 vaccine. Assay used: immunoSEQ multiplex PCR; TCRdb lists only in-frame clones, some missing. The profile shows 92,000 or so clones, about 90% of them singletons. Specimen: peripheral blood, collected on day 0 of AZD1222 vaccination. Receptors were obtained from an adult in good health.

The V call is TRBV5-1, the J call TRBJ1-5; 9 bases line up with TRBD1. Germline-derived CDR1 and CDR2 are SGHRS and YFSETQ. The CDR3 sequence is 14 residues long. V lost 4 bases to trimming and J lost 4 bases; unmatched junction nucleotides: 3. This CDR3 is CASSAGQGNQPQHF. CDR3 nucleotide sequence: TGCGCCAGCAGCGCCGGACAGGGGAATCAGCCCCAGCATTTT.

This rearrangement joins TRBV3-1 (or the pseudogene TRBV3-2) to TRBJ2-7; 11 bases fit TRBD2. This CDR3 region has 14 residues. Trimming at V came to 3 bases and at J to 6 bases, leaving 4 bases not matched to a gene. The germline CDR1 and CDR2 sequences are LGHDT and YNNKEL (reference sequence). The chain's CDR3 is CASSHSGTSGEQYF. CDR3 DNA: TGTGCCAGCAGCCACTCGGGGACTAGCGGCGAGCAGTACTTC.

The J gene is TRBJ1-5, the V gene TRBV7-3, with a possible D match to TRBD1 (5 bases). Germline loops: CDR1 SGHTA, CDR2 FQGTGA. V was shortened by 5 bases and J by 5 bases, with 10 bases between the two germline ends. This CDR3 spans 13 amino acids. In DNA form, the CDR3 reads TGTGCCAGCAGCCTACAGGACGATCAGCCCCAGCATTTT. Protein product: CASSLQDDQPQHF.

The V gene is TRBV19, the J gene TRBJ1-5; the match to TRBD1 covers 8 bases. CDR1 is LNHDA and CDR2 is SQIVND in the germline V gene (reference sequence). The CDR3 sequence is 16 residues long. J was trimmed by 2 bases and V by 3 bases; bases with no gene match: 6. CDR3 coding DNA: TGTGCCAGTAGTATCATGGACAGGGTTGGCAATCAGCCCCAGCATTTT. It is translated as CASSIMDRVGNQPQHF.

The chain combines TRBV27 with TRBJ2-7; 7 nucleotides match TRBD1. The CDR3 runs 15 residues. Looked up from germline, CDR1 is MNHEY and CDR2 is SMNVEV (reference sequence). The junction had 7 bases not matched to a gene; V was cut back by 3 bases and J by 2 bases. The CDR3 spells CASSFAGTEAYEQYF. The CDR3, as DNA: TGTGCCAGCAGTTTCGCCGGGACAGAGGCCTACGAGCAGTACTTC.

The gene calls are TRBV6-5 and TRBJ2-7, with TRBD2 matching over 7 bases. V gave up 7 bases and J gave up 0 bases; unmatched junction bases: 9. Germline V gene data show CDR1 as MNHEY and CDR2 as SVGAGI. CDR3 length: 15 residues. CDR3: CASTSGGRASYEQYF. The CDR3 DNA reads as TGTGCCAGCACCTCGGGTGGGAGGGCCTCCTACGAGCAGTACTTC.

The chain recombines TRBV24-1 with TRBJ1-5; no clear D. V dropped 4 bases and J dropped 2 bases, with 5 bases sitting between them. The germline CDR1 and CDR2 sequences are KGHDR and SFDVKD. This CDR3 is 13 amino acids long. As DNA, the CDR3 is TGTGCCACCAGTGAGCCGGGCAATCAGCCCCAGCATTTT. Protein: CATSEPGNQPQHF.

This rearrangement joins TRBV6-5 to TRBJ1-1, with D unclear. Germline V gene data show CDR1 as MNHEY and CDR2 as SVGAGI. With 6 bases removed from V and 4 bases from J, the gap between germline ends came to 9 bases. This CDR3 is 12 amino acids long. The CDR3 DNA sequence: TGTGCCAGCAGAAGGGAACCCACTGAAGCTTTCTTT. Amino acids: CASRREPTEAFF.

The V call is TRBV19, the J call TRBJ1-5, with a weak D call TRBD1 (5 bases). Germline V gene lookup returns CDR1 LNHDA and CDR2 SQIVND (reference sequence). This CDR3 has 16 amino acids. Between the trimmed V and J ends, which lost 3 bases and 3 bases, there was a span of 15 bases. The CDR3 protein is CASSMGFGRDNQPQHF. The CDR3 nucleotides are TGTGCCAGTAGTATGGGCTTTGGCAGGGACAATCAGCCCCAGCATTTT.

The chain employs TRBV28 and TRBJ1-2, with 9 bases that match TRBD1. This CDR3 is built from 14 residues. V dropped 4 bases and J dropped 7; count of bases not matched to a gene: 7. The germline gives CDR1 MDHEN, CDR2 SYDVKM. Here the CDR3 DNA reads TGTGCCAGCAGTTCGGGACAGGGAAATGGTGGCTACACCTTC. Its protein product is CASSSGQGNGGYTF.

As concerns this clone: Other DNA variants within this sample encode the same CDR3. V is TRBV29-1 and J is TRBJ2-7; 10 bases align to TRBD1. Trimming at V came to 6 bases and at J to 2 bases, leaving 4 bases not matched to a gene. Looked up from germline, CDR1 is SQVTM and CDR2 is ANQGSEA. The CDR3 is 13 residues long. The DNA of the CDR3 is TGCAGCGTGGAGGGGACAGGGGCCTACGAGCAGTACTTC. This sequence encodes CSVEGTGAYEQYF.